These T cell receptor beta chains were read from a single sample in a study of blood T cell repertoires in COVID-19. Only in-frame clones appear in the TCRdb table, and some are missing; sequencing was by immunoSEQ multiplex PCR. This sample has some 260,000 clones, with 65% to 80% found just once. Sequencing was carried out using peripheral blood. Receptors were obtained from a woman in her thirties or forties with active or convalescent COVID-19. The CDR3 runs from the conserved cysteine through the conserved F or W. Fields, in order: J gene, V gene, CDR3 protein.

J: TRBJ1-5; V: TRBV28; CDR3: CASGFSGTGNNQPQHF
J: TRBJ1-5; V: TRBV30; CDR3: CAWAGTGDNQPQHF
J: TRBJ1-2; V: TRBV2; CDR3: CASSEGFTPLRYGYTF
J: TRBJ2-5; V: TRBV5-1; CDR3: CASSLVGETQYF
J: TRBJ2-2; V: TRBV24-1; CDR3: CATSAPRGTGSHGELFF
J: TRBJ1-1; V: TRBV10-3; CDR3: CAISDGLSTEAFF
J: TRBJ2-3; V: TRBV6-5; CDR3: CASSRGTGGTDTQYF
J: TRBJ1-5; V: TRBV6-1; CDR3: CASSDNNGNQPQHF
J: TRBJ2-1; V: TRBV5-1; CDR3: CASSLSPGSNYNEQFF
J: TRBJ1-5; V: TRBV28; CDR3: CASSSPGGGNQPQHF
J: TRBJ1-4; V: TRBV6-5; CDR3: CASSYSGGVGEKLFF
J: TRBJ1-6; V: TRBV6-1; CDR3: CASSEESSLGNSPLHF
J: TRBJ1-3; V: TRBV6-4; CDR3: CASRTCHRSSGNTIYF
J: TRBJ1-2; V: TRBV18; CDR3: CASSPEGGAFSYGYTF